This TCR beta chain was obtained from a study of resident and recirculating memory T cells in vitiligo. Study-wide points: Sequences differed between biopsy sites and patients, suggesting private specificity.

This clone was recorded a few times. Its cognate antigen is unknown. Trimming removed 0 bases from V and 2 bases from J, with 8 bases in between. In germline, CDR1 is LGHNA, CDR2 YSLEER. The CDR3 is 16 residues long. No patient showed confetti depigmentation, a clinical sign of active disease. Here immunoSEQ multiplex PCR was the method, and the copy in TCRdb shows in-frame clones only, minus some. The sample records 60,000 to 80,000 clones, 90% to 95% being singletons. This sequence was found in a male donor with vitiligo. The rearrangement links TRBV4-3 to TRBJ2-6; D is possibly TRBD2 (5 bases). Sequencing input: blood. DNA of the CDR3: TGCGCCAGCAGCCAAGATGAGGGAACTGGGGCCAACGTCCTGACTTTC. The encoded protein is CASSQDEGTGANVLTF.